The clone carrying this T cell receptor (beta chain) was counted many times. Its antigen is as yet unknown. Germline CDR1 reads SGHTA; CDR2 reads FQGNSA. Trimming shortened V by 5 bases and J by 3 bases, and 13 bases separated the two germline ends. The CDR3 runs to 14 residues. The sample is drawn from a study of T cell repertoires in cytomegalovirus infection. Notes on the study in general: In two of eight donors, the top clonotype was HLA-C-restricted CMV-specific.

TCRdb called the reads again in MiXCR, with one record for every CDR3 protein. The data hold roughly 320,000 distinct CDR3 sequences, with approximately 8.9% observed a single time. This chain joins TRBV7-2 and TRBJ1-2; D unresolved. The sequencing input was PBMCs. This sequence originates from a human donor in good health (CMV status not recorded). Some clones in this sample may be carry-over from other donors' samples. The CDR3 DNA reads TGTGCCAGCAGCCCCAGAGGGTCCTACTATGGCTACACCTTC. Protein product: CASSPRGSYYGYTF.